This T cell receptor (beta chain) was documented in a study of blood T cell repertoires in COVID-19. Per germline, CDR1 SGHDT and CDR2 YYEEEE. The CDR3 extends over 18 amino acids. V lost 4 bases and J 2 bases, leaving 24 bases between the germline ends. Authors' processing steps: From reference gene primer amplification, estimates of nucleated cell counts were derived. Sequencing used immunoSEQ multiplex PCR; TCRdb keeps in-frame clones, though not all of them. V, J and clone size are those of that table, while D and trimming were read from the DNA. This table holds about 120,000 clones, 80% found once.

Sequenced material: peripheral blood. The receptor was isolated from a man between 65 and 80 years old with acute or convalescent COVID-19. The rearrangement links TRBV5-6 to TRBJ2-5, with D perhaps TRBD2 (6 bases). In DNA form, the CDR3 reads TGTGCCAGCAGCGTGAATTACCAAGGGACTGGAACTCAAGAGACCCAGTACTTC. As protein: CASSVNYQGTGTQETQYF.